This TCR beta chain was obtained from a study of T-cell memory formation after mild COVID-19. Across the study: TCR clusters showed largely donor specificity.

Only a few counts were recorded for this clonotype. Its target is unknown. The study's findings and limits: Contracting CD8+ clones were enriched in EMRA, CD4+ mainly in CM and EM. CD4/CD8 balance held among clones contracting day 15 to 85, and later expanders leaned CD4+.

Constant-segment primers and 5'RACE yielded cDNA libraries for TCR alpha and TCR beta, each carrying sample barcodes and UMIs. TCRdb re-called the 5' RACE reads with MiXCR, one entry per CDR3 protein. The sample holds 450,000 to 700,000 distinct CDR3 sequences, over 15% seen once. CDR1 and CDR2 (germline): SGHAT, FQNNGV. This CDR3 spans 13 amino acids. Losses at the gene ends were 7 bases for V and 6 bases for J; bases not matched to a gene: 4. The rearrangement joins TRBV11-2 to TRBJ2-5; 11 bases align to TRBD1. The sequenced sample consisted of PBMCs or a T cell subset sorted from them (not recorded which). The receptor was isolated from an adult woman who had mild COVID-19 (a few samples of this study predate the infection). Cell type and time point are not known. The CDR3 loop is CASIGQGAKTQYF. The DNA of the CDR3 is TGTGCCAGCATCGGACAGGGGGCAAAGACCCAGTACTTC.